This TCR beta chain was recovered during a study of T cells in Graves' hyperthyroidism and ophthalmopathy. Study details: Before any treatment, at initial diagnosis, peripheral blood was collected. Study outcomes and limitations: Most clonotypes that expanded in the thyroid above 0.001 also showed up in blood.

Amplification of TCR beta CDR3 regions was performed using RNA transcripts as template. HTBI primers were used for first-round RT-PCR of the TCR CDR3. TCRdb reprocessed the multiplex PCR reads via MiXCR and lists one record per CDR3 protein. The sample includes about 640,000 distinct CDR3 sequences, around 21% of them seen just once. Diagnoses rested on clinical symptoms, serum thyroxine and TRAb, thyroid ultrasound and orbital computed tomography. PBMCs were sourced from roughly 9.3 ml fresh peripheral blood. For this clonotype: Its antigen is unidentified.

This receptor was identified in a man aged 30 to 39 with Graves' ophthalmopathy. Sequenced sample: blood.

The CDR3 sequence is CASSVGGTQSSYEQYF. CDR3 coding DNA: TGTGCCAGCAGCGTAGGCGGGACGCAAAGCTCCTACGAGCAGTACTTC. This chain connects TRBV9 to TRBJ2-7; possibly TRBD2 for D (6 bases). The CDR3 has 16 residues. Trimming pared 0 bases from V and 0 bases from J, leaving 13 bases between. The germline gives CDR1 SGDLS, CDR2 YYNGEE.